Below are 31 T cell receptor beta chains sequenced from a single sample in a study of low-dose radiotherapy and immunotherapy resistance in tumors. The time point denotes: before trial treatment. With TRAV- and TRBV-specific primers, first-strand cDNA was made, covering the alpha and beta chains. A roughly 21-cycle PCR with a constant-region primer and V-primer adapter amplified TCRs. TCRdb reanalysed the reads using MiXCR and keeps one entry per CDR3 protein. The data show approximately 90,000 distinct CDR3 sequences, with about 18% seen just once and roughly 3% held by the top ten. Source: PBMCs, taken before treatment. These receptors were collected from a male donor with prostate cancer.

This clonotype was picked up many times. The rearrangement uses TRBV10-3 and TRBJ2-2; possible D gene TRBD1, 6 bases. Trimming took off 6 bases at V and 5 bases at J, with 10 bases between the two ends. CDR3 size: 13 residues. CDR1 is ENHRY and CDR2 is SYGVKD in the germline V gene. The CDR3 DNA follows: TGTGCCATCAGACCACAGGGAACCGGGGAGCTGTTTTTT. Its translation is CAIRPQGTGELFF.

This clonotype was observed at least ten times. The chain has TRBV29-1 and TRBJ2-7; D remains ambiguous. Trimming pared 7 bases from V and 3 bases from J, leaving 10 bases between. This CDR3 region has 11 residues. Germline lookup yields CDR1 SQVTM and CDR2 ANQGSEA. Here the CDR3 reads CSGILNYEQYF. Written as DNA, the CDR3 is TGCAGCGGGATACTGAACTACGAGCAGTACTTC.

This clonotype was recorded at least ten times. The chain recombines TRBV20-1 with TRBJ1-5; 12 bases are a match to TRBD1. The germline V gene has CDR1 DFQATT and CDR2 SNEGSKA (reference sequence). J was trimmed by 3 bases and V by 0 bases; bases with no gene match: 12. The length of the CDR3 is 19 residues. The CDR3 loop is CSARDQGGQGARNNQPQHF. CDR3 nucleotides: TGCAGTGCTAGAGATCAGGGGGGACAGGGGGCGCGAAACAATCAGCCCCAGCATTTT.

This clonotype was observed at least ten times. This rearrangement joins TRBV12-3 or TRBV12-4 to TRBJ1-4, with D uncertain. This CDR3 has 12 residues. Trimming pared 3 bases from V and 8 bases from J, leaving 7 bases between. CDR3 DNA: TGTGCCAGCAGTTTCGAGGCCGAAAAACTGTTTTTT. It encodes CASSFEAEKLFF.

At least ten counts were recorded for this clonotype. J is TRBJ2-3 and V is TRBV6-5, with TRBD1 identical over 11 bases. The CDR3 is 15 residues long. Germline CDR1 MNHEY, CDR2 SVGAGI. J was trimmed by 3 bases and V by 2 bases; bases with no gene match: 1. DNA of the CDR3: TGTGCCAGCAGTTACGGGGACAGGGGGACAGATACGCAGTATTTT. It translates to CASSYGDRGTDTQYF.

Many counts were recorded for this clonotype. The V call is TRBV29-1, the J call TRBJ2-1; perhaps TRBD2 as D (6 bases). V dropped 4 bases and J dropped 5 bases, with 12 bases sitting between them. Germline CDR1 reads SQVTM; CDR2 reads ANQGSEA. The CDR3 extends over 13 amino acids. Here the CDR3 reads CSVALATHNEQFF. CDR3 in DNA: TGCAGCGTTGCTCTAGCGACCCACAATGAGCAGTTCTTC.

The sample holds many counts of this clonotype. The rearrangement uses TRBV13 and TRBJ1-1; tentatively, D is TRBD1 (5 bases). The CDR3 runs to 15 residues. V was pared by 3 bases and J by 6 bases, with 17 bases between. The germline gives CDR1 PRHDT, CDR2 FYEKMQ (reference sequence). The CDR3, as DNA: TGTGCCAGCAGCTTTGGTGGGGCGGCGGTGGCTGAAGCTTTCTTT. Translating gives CASSFGGAAVAEAFF. Filled out from reference TRBV13 and TRBJ1-1, the complete variable domain reads AAGVIQSPRHLIKEKRETATLKCYPIPRHDTVYWYQQGPGQDPQFLISFYEKMQSDKGSIPDRFSAQQFSDYHSELNMSSLELGDSALYFCASSFGGAAVAEAFFGQGTRLTVV.

At least ten counts were recorded for this clonotype. The junction departs from germline at one end; a sequencing error may be responsible. The J gene is TRBJ1-2, the V gene TRBV14; D remains ambiguous. This CDR3 comprises 11 residues. In germline, CDR1 is SGHDN, CDR2 FVKESK. CDR3 sequence: CASSQDFSKAF. DNA of the CDR3: TGTGCCAGCAGCCAAGATTTCAGTAAGGCCTTC.

Comment on this clonotype: As the CDR3 is not closed by the conserved phenylalanine or tryptophan, this likely results from a read error. This chain joins TRBV13 and TRBJ1-6, with D uncertain. Looked up from germline, CDR1 is PRHDT and CDR2 is FYEKMQ (reference sequence). CDR3 length: 16 amino acids. Here the CDR3 DNA reads TGTGCCAGCAGCAAAAGTATGGGGAGGAATAACTCACCCCTCCACATT. It specifies CASSKSMGRNNSPLHI.

This clonotype was seen more than once but under ten times. This sequence joins TRBV2 and TRBJ2-1; the D is unclear. The CDR3 is 13 residues long. Germline values: CDR1 SNHLY, CDR2 FYNNEI. V was pared by 5 bases and J by 2 bases, with 7 bases between. CDR3 in amino acids: CASSFLTYNEQFF. The CDR3 DNA reads as TGTGCCAGCAGTTTTTTGACCTACAATGAGCAGTTCTTC. The full variable domain, rest sourced from reference TRBV2 and TRBJ2-1, is EPEVTQTPSHQVTQMGQEVILRCVPISNHLYFYWYRQILGQKVEFLVSFYNNEISEKSEIFDDQFSVERPDGSNFTLKIRSTKLEDSAMYFCASSFLTYNEQFFGPGTRLTVL.

The table lists this clonotype with many counts. V and J are TRBV5-6 and TRBJ2-2, with D uncertain. The CDR3 is 15 residues long. V shed 1 base and J shed 1 base, with 8 bases lying between them. The V gene's germline CDR1 is SGHDT and CDR2 YYEEEE. This CDR3 reads CASSLSLENTGELFF. DNA of the CDR3: TGTGCCAGCAGCTTGTCCCTGGAGAACACCGGGGAGCTGTTTTTT. The variable domain in full, completed from reference TRBV5-6 and TRBJ2-2, reads DAGVTQSPTHLIKTRGQQVTLRCSPKSGHDTVSWYQQALGQGPQFIFQYYEEEERQRGNFPDRFSGHQFPNYSSELNVNALLLGDSALYLCASSLSLENTGELFFGEGSRLTVL.

This clonotype was detected ten times or more. The CDR3 loop is CASSPGGEKLFF. In nucleotides, the CDR3 is TGTGCCAGCAGTCCGGGGGGGGAAAAACTGTTTTTT. The gene calls are TRBV3-1 and TRBJ1-4; tentative D call: TRBD1 (5 bases). The CDR3 has 12 residues. Germline CDR1 reads LGHDT; CDR2 reads YNNKEL (reference sequence). Trimming removed 6 bases from V and 8 bases from J, with 10 bases in between.

The genes are TRBV28 and TRBJ1-1, with a possible D match to TRBD1 (6 bases). This CDR3 has 20 amino acids. Germline lookup yields CDR1 MDHEN and CDR2 SYDVKM. The V gene lost 3 bases and the J gene lost 1 base, with 27 bases spanning the gap. The CDR3 bases are TGTGCCAGCAGTTTTCCCGCCCTCGCGGGGGCGAAAGGAAAGAACACTGAAGCTTTCTTT. It is translated as CASSFPALAGAKGKNTEAFF.

The CDR3 DNA is TGTGCCAGTAGTATTCGCGCTTGGGGAAATCAGCCCCAGCATTTT. Its protein product is CASSIRAWGNQPQHF. V and J are TRBV19 and TRBJ1-5; no clear D. Per the germline V gene, CDR1 is LNHDA and CDR2 is SQIVND (reference sequence). V gave up 3 bases and J gave up 4 bases, with 13 bases separating them. The CDR3 length is 15 residues.

This clonotype was counted at least ten times. The genes are TRBV4-2 and TRBJ1-4; no clear D gene. The V and J ends lost 1 base and 6 bases respectively, with 9 bases between them. CDR3 length equals 14 residues. Germline V gives CDR1 LGHNA, CDR2 YNFKEQ. As DNA, the CDR3 is TGTGCCAGCAGCCAAGGGATGGGTTATGAAAAACTGTTTTTT. It translates to CASSQGMGYEKLFF.

This clonotype was detected many times. The J gene is TRBJ2-1, the V gene TRBV7-8, with TRBD1 identical over 10 bases. Germline CDR1 reads SGHVS; CDR2 reads FQNEAQ. With 4 bases clipped from V and 14 bases from J, the junction kept 2 bases outside the gene matches. This CDR3 has 11 amino acids. The CDR3 here is CASSSDRGEFF. CDR3 sequence (DNA): TGTGCCAGCAGCTCGGACAGGGGGGAGTTCTTC.

In this sample, this clonotype turned up many times. The CDR3 sequence is CASSPRGRGNTEAFF. Here the CDR3 DNA reads TGTGCCAGCTCACCACGGGGCAGGGGAAACACTGAAGCTTTCTTT. The chain has TRBV18 and TRBJ1-1, with TRBD1 as a possible D gene (6 bases). From germline, CDR1 is KGHSH and CDR2 LQKENI. V was shortened by 1 base and J by 2 bases, with 11 bases between the two germline ends. The CDR3 is 15 residues long.

Remarks on this clonotype: A far larger clone is one nucleotide away, so this likely arose from a read error. The chain is built from TRBV6-4 and TRBJ2-5, with 8 bases fitting TRBD2. The CDR3 runs 16 residues. Germline values: CDR1 MRHNA, CDR2 SNTAGT. CDR3 in amino acids: CAISESPAGADNEQYF. In DNA, the CDR3 is TGTGCCATCAGTGAGTCGCCAGCGGGGGCCGACAATGAGCAGTACTTC.

This clonotype was seen many times. V usage is TRBV7-2 and J usage is TRBJ2-7, with D maybe TRBD2 (8 bases). Germline values: CDR1 SGHTA, CDR2 FQGNSA. The CDR3 is 15 residues long. Trimming left V 7 bases short and J 4 bases short, with 20 bases between. The CDR3 DNA follows: TGTGCCAGCACCGGACCGGGAGGGGGCGGATACGAGCAGTACTTC. It translates to CASTGPGGGGYEQYF.

In this sample, this clonotype turned up many times. CDR3 in DNA: TGTGCCAGCAGCTTAGCGGGCAGCTTAAATGAAAAACTGTTTTTT. This gives the protein CASSLAGSLNEKLFF. V is TRBV7-2 and J is TRBJ1-4; D gene ambiguous. Germline CDR1 and CDR2: SGHTA and FQGNSA. This CDR3 spans 15 amino acids. V dropped 0 bases and J dropped 5 bases, with 10 bases sitting between them. The full variable domain, with the rest looked up from reference TRBV7-2 and TRBJ1-4, is GAGVSQSPSNKVTEKGKDVELRCDPISGHTALYWYRQSLGQGLEFLIYFQGNSAPDKSGLPSDRFSAERTGGSVSTLTIQRTQQEDSAVYLCASSLAGSLNEKLFFGSGTQLSVL.

This clonotype was recorded many times. The V call is TRBV20-1, the J call TRBJ2-2; D is perhaps TRBD2 (6 bases). CDR3 length equals 13 residues. Trimming removed 5 bases from V and 4 bases from J, with 11 bases in between. Per the germline V gene, CDR1 is DFQATT and CDR2 is SNEGSKA (reference sequence). Written as DNA, the CDR3 is TGCAGTGCTGCGGGATTTTTCACCGGGGAGCTGTTTTTT. It encodes CSAAGFFTGELFF.

In this sample, this clonotype turned up many times. The V gene is TRBV27, the J gene TRBJ2-2; 8 bases are shared with TRBD2. The V and J ends lost 5 bases and 2 bases, in that order; junction bases with no gene match: 16. CDR1 and CDR2 (germline): MNHEY, SMNVEV (reference sequence). This CDR3 is 19 amino acids long. The CDR3 DNA sequence: TGTGCCAGCAGTGCATTCGCGGGGGGCTACCACTTCAACACCGGGGAGCTGTTTTTT. Its translation is CASSAFAGGYHFNTGELFF.

In its sample, this clonotype was seen many times. The chain carries TRBV6-2 or TRBV6-3 and TRBJ2-7; tentative D call: TRBD1 (5 bases). The CDR3 is 14 amino acids. From germline, CDR1 is MNHEY and CDR2 SVGEGT. V lost 8 bases and J 0 bases, leaving 14 bases between the germline ends. CDR3 DNA: TGTGCCAGCGGGCGGACATCTGACTCCTACGAGCAGTACTTC. Encoded protein: CASGRTSDSYEQYF.

This clonotype has a count of ten or more. Germline and junction disagree at one end, which may indicate a read error. The chain uses TRBV5-4 and TRBJ1-5; 8 nucleotides line up with TRBD1. Germline V lookup: CDR1 SGHNT, CDR2 YYREEE (reference sequence). The CDR3 sequence is 14 residues long. The CDR3 region is CASSLTQGGQPQHF. CDR3 DNA: TGCGCCAGCAGCTTGACACAGGGGGGACAGCCCCAGCATTTT.

The gene calls are TRBV12-3 or TRBV12-4 and TRBJ1-4; a possible D gene is TRBD1 (5 bases). The CDR3 spans 12 residues. V lost 5 bases, J lost 10 bases, and 11 bases lay in between. DNA for the CDR3: TGTGCCAGCAGTCCGCAGGGCGGAAAACTGTTTTTT. Translated: CASSPQGGKLFF.

This clonotype was seen ten or more times. The rearrangement joins TRBV29-1 to TRBJ2-3, with 15 nucleotides matching TRBD2. The germline V gene encodes CDR1 SQVTM and CDR2 ANQGSEA. Losses at the gene ends were 4 bases for V and 6 bases for J; bases not matched to a gene: 11. The CDR3 spans 17 residues. The CDR3 sequence is CSVGPGLAGGPGDTQYF. CDR3 bases: TGCAGCGTTGGGCCGGGACTAGCGGGGGGCCCAGGGGATACGCAGTATTTT.

This clonotype appeared many times. This sequence joins TRBV7-9 and TRBJ1-1, with D hard to call. V shed 0 bases and J shed 0 bases, with 17 bases lying between them. Per the germline V gene, CDR1 is SEHNR and CDR2 is FQNEAQ (reference sequence). CDR3 length: 18 amino acids. In DNA form, the CDR3 reads TGTGCCAGCAGCTTAGCCACTCTTCGTCAGGCCTTGAACACTGAAGCTTTCTTT. Protein product: CASSLATLRQALNTEAFF.

This clonotype is labeled medium-sized. The J gene is TRBJ2-5, the V gene TRBV15; D not certain. Germline loops: CDR1 LNHNV, CDR2 YYDKDF (reference sequence). The CDR3 runs to 12 residues. V dropped 0 bases and J dropped 5 bases, with 4 bases sitting between them. The CDR3 nucleotides are TGTGCCACCAGCAGAGATGTGGAGACCCAGTACTTC. Its translation: CATSRDVETQYF.

The table lists this clonotype with many counts. This chain uses TRBV20-1 with TRBJ1-2; TRBD1 is a possible D gene (5 bases). V lost 4 bases, J lost 4 bases, and 10 bases lay in between. The CDR3 consists of 12 residues. Germline V gene lookup returns CDR1 DFQATT and CDR2 SNEGSKA (reference sequence). The CDR3 sequence is CSATGRGYGYTF. The CDR3 DNA reads TGCAGTGCTACCGGGAGGGGCTATGGCTACACCTTC.

This clonotype has more than one count but fewer than ten. A far more abundant clone sits one base away, making this likely a read error. CDR3 sequence: CASRRTSGGDEQFF. The CDR3, as DNA: TGCGCCAGCAGGCGGACTAGCGGGGGAGATGAGCAGTTCTTC. This chain links TRBV5-1 with TRBJ2-1; 13 bases are a match to TRBD2. V was clipped by 5 bases and J by 8 bases; unmatched bases: 4. Germline loops: CDR1 SGHRS, CDR2 YFSETQ. The CDR3 is 14 amino acids.

Comments on this clonotype: A far larger clone is a single base away, which makes a read error likely. The V call is TRBV11-2, the J call TRBJ2-3; D tentatively reads TRBD1 or TRBD2 (6 bases each). The CDR3 sequence is 14 residues long. In germline, CDR1 is SGHAT, CDR2 FQNNGV. V lost 6 bases, J lost 1 base, and 11 bases lay in between. The CDR3 protein is CASRWGARTDTQYF. The DNA of the CDR3 is TGTGCCAGCAGGTGGGGGGCCCGCACAGATACGCAGTATTTT.